A selection of T cell receptor beta chains follows, all from one sample in a study of blood T cell repertoires in COVID-19. Assay: immunoSEQ multiplex PCR; the TCRdb copy retains only in-frame clones and omits some. The data show more than 150,000 clones, 65% to 85% seen once. Sequencing input: peripheral blood. The source is a woman aged 60-70 years with acute or convalescent COVID-19. Each CDR3 is given with its conserved first and last residue. The D gene is left open where the match is weak. A clone size is listed for some rows: how often the clone was seen (once, few, many), or a class if it is expanded.

NA	TRBD2	TRBV3-1/TRBV3-2	TRBJ2-7	CASSHPGLAGEQYF	TGTGCCAGCAGCCATCCTGGACTAGCGGGCGAGCAGTACTTC
once	TRBD2	TRBV7-2	TRBJ2-7	CASSLDVAGGIYEQYF	TGTGCCAGCAGCCTCGACGTAGCGGGGGGTATCTACGAGCAGTACTTC
few	TRBD1	TRBV6-5	TRBJ1-5	CASRPGQGAGQPQHF	TGTGCCAGCAGGCCTGGACAGGGGGCCGGCCAGCCCCAGCATTTT
NA	NA	TRBV11-1	TRBJ1-1	CASSFLGGAVNTEAFF	TGTGCCAGCAGCTTCTTGGGGGGGGCGGTGAACACTGAAGCTTTCTTT
once	NA	TRBV2	TRBJ1-5	CASRRELNQPQHF	TGTGCCAGCAGGAGGGAGCTAAATCAGCCCCAGCATTTT
NA	TRBD2	TRBV7-2	TRBJ2-3	CASSHSPAGGQTDTQYF	TGTGCCAGCAGTCACTCCCCTGCGGGGGGGCAGACAGATACGCAGTATTTT
few	NA	TRBV6-5	TRBJ1-1	CASSYSKGGNTEAFF	TGTGCCAGCAGTTACTCGAAGGGAGGGAACACTGAAGCTTTCTTT
once	NA	TRBV4-2	TRBJ1-2	CASSQGQEIYGYTF	TGTGCCAGCAGCCAAGGACAGGAGATCTATGGCTACACCTTC
few	TRBD1	TRBV5-1	TRBJ1-2	CASSLEPGQKTYGYTF	TGCGCCAGCAGCTTGGAGCCGGGACAGAAAACTTATGGCTACACCTTC
NA	NA	TRBV5-4	TRBJ2-7	CASSPGGVSYEQYF	TGTGCCAGCAGCCCGGGGGGCGTATCCTACGAGCAGTACTTC
few	NA	TRBV19	TRBJ1-2	CASSPRTVYGYTF	TGTGCCAGTAGTCCGAGGACAGTCTATGGCTACACCTTC
NA	TRBD1	TRBV6-1	TRBJ1-2	CASSDGGGIMKRQGANGYTF	TGTGCCAGCAGTGATGGTGGAGGGATCATGAAACGGCAGGGGGCGAATGGCTACACCTTC
NA	TRBD1	TRBV28	TRBJ1-1	CASSLTGQGSQAFF	TGTGCCAGCAGTTTGACGGGACAGGGGTCACAAGCTTTCTTT
NA	TRBD1	TRBV5-6	TRBJ1-2	CASSSWDRGSYGYTF	TGTGCCAGCAGCTCCTGGGACAGGGGGAGCTATGGCTACACCTTC
NA	TRBD1	TRBV30	TRBJ1-1	CAWRAGQMNTEAFF	TGTGCCTGGCGGGCGGGACAGATGAACACTGAAGCTTTCTTT
once	NA	TRBV3-1/TRBV3-2	TRBJ1-2	CASSQGWGGGNYGYTF	TGTGCCAGCAGCCAAGGTTGGGGAGGAGGGAACTATGGCTACACCTTC
few	NA	TRBV9	TRBJ1-3	CASSVDRPGHSGNTIYF	TGTGCCAGCAGCGTAGACAGGCCAGGACACTCTGGAAACACCATATATTTT
NA	NA	TRBV7-8	TRBJ1-2	CASRARGGDYGYTF	TGTGCCAGCCGCGCCCGGGGGGGGGACTATGGCTACACCTTC
NA	NA	TRBV29-1	TRBJ2-4	CSVEASGENIQYF	TGCAGCGTTGAAGCCTCAGGGGAAAACATTCAGTACTTC
NA	NA	TRBV5-6	TRBJ1-2	CASSFRETSAGYTF	TGTGCCAGCAGCTTTCGAGAGACTTCGGCTGGCTACACCTTC
once	NA	TRBV12-2	TRBJ2-7	CASRLARGTQLNPRSYEQYF	TGTGCAAGTCGCTTAGCAAGGGGGACCCAGCTTAACCCTCGCTCCTACGAGCAGTACTTC
NA	NA	TRBV6-5	TRBJ1-1	CASSYSSLSMNTEAFF	TGTGCCAGCAGTTACTCGAGTTTATCAATGAACACTGAAGCTTTCTTT
NA	TRBD1	TRBV29-1	TRBJ1-1	CDRCGTGEEDTEAFF	TGCGACCGCTGCGGGACAGGGGAGGAGGACACTGAAGCTTTCTTT
NA	NA	TRBV28	TRBJ2-7	CASSGTLFRRLSSYEQYF	TGTGCCAGCAGTGGAACGTTGTTTCGTCGACTCTCTTCCTACGAGCAGTACTTC
once	NA	TRBV7-9	TRBJ1-2	CASGAWDGYTF	TGTGCCAGTGGAGCGTGGGATGGCTACACCTTC
NA	NA	TRBV30	TRBJ2-7	CAWSSTGFAYEQYF	TGTGCCTGGAGTTCAACAGGATTCGCCTACGAGCAGTACTTC
many	TRBD2	TRBV7-9	TRBJ2-3	CASSLVASGADTQYF	TGTGCCAGCAGCTTAGTCGCTAGCGGAGCAGATACGCAGTATTTT
once	TRBD1	TRBV18	TRBJ1-5	CASSPRARGGNQPQHF	TGTGCCAGCTCACCACGAGCCAGGGGGGGCAATCAGCCCCAGCATTTT
NA	TRBD1	TRBV6-6	TRBJ1-2	CASTRTGNYTF	TGTGCCAGCACTCGGACAGGGAACTACACCTTC
NA	TRBD1	TRBV7-2	TRBJ2-3	CASSGQGADTQYF	TGTGCCAGCAGCGGACAGGGGGCCGATACGCAGTATTTT
NA	TRBD1	TRBV7-2	TRBJ1-1	CASRSQQGTNTEAFF	TGTGCCAGCAGGTCCCAACAGGGGACCAACACTGAAGCTTTCTTT
NA	NA	TRBV9	TRBJ1-1	CASSVDGGHLNTEAFF	TGTGCCAGCAGCGTAGATGGGGGACACCTGAACACTGAAGCTTTCTTT
NA	TRBD1	TRBV28	TRBJ2-3	CASPPGTVSTDTQYF	TGTGCCAGCCCCCCCGGGACAGTTAGCACAGATACGCAGTATTTT
once	NA	TRBV7-6	TRBJ2-1	CASSLEILRGNEQFF	TGTGCCAGCAGCTTAGAAATTTTAAGGGGGAATGAGCAGTTCTTC
NA	TRBD1	TRBV27	TRBJ1-2	CASSFRDRRIYGYTF	TGTGCCAGCAGTTTTCGGGACAGGCGGATCTATGGCTACACCTTC
NA	NA	TRBV7-2	TRBJ1-3	CASSSGKVAGNTIYF	TGTGCCAGCAGCTCCGGCAAGGTAGCCGGAAACACCATATATTTT
NA	NA	TRBV24-1	TRBJ1-2	CATSDLPEVHGYTF	TGTGCCACCAGTGATTTGCCCGAGGTACATGGCTACACCTTC
NA	TRBD1	TRBV5-8	TRBJ1-6	CASSHYRPGTGSSYNSPLHF	TGTGCCAGCAGCCATTATCGACCGGGGACAGGGAGCTCCTATAATTCACCCCTCCACTTT
NA	NA	TRBV24-1	TRBJ2-4	CATSEGALAKNIQYF	TGTGCCACCAGTGAGGGAGCCTTAGCCAAAAACATTCAGTACTTC
NA	TRBD1	TRBV19	TRBJ1-2	CASATHRGFNYGYTF	TGTGCCAGTGCCACACACAGGGGATTTAACTATGGCTACACCTTC
NA	NA	TRBV3-1/TRBV3-2	TRBJ1-5	CASSPDTLNQPQHF	TGTGCCAGCAGCCCTGACACCCTCAATCAGCCCCAGCATTTT
NA	NA	TRBV7-9	TRBJ1-5	CASSLGPGGQPQHF	TGTGCCAGCAGCTTAGGCCCCGGGGGTCAGCCCCAGCATTTT
few	NA	TRBV19	TRBJ1-5	CASSIRGNQPQHF	TGTGCCAGTAGTATCCGGGGGAATCAGCCCCAGCATTTT
NA	NA	TRBV7-8	TRBJ1-3	CASSYLQASGNTIYF	TGTGCCAGCAGCTACCTACAGGCTTCGGGAAACACCATATATTTT
NA	TRBD1	TRBV7-8	TRBJ2-5	CASSGGTGRWETQYF	TGTGCCAGCAGCGGCGGGACAGGGAGATGGGAGACCCAGTACTTC
few	NA	TRBV28	TRBJ1-4	CASSLYRGATNEKLFF	TGTGCCAGCAGTTTATACCGCGGGGCGACTAATGAAAAACTGTTTTTT
NA	TRBD2	TRBV10-3	TRBJ2-1	CAISESVGLAGNYNEQFF	TGTGCCATCAGTGAGTCTGTAGGGCTAGCGGGGAATTACAATGAGCAGTTCTTC
NA	NA	TRBV11-2	TRBJ1-4	CASSLVRGGSDEKLFF	TGTGCCAGCAGCTTAGTCCGAGGGGGTTCGGATGAAAAACTGTTTTTT
NA	NA	TRBV7-2	TRBJ1-1	CASSLVVGDTEAFF	TGTGCCAGCAGCTTAGTGGTAGGGGACACTGAAGCTTTCTTT
NA	NA	TRBV10-3	TRBJ1-1	CAISAREYLNTEAFF	TGTGCCATCAGTGCCAGGGAATACTTGAACACTGAAGCTTTCTTT
few	NA	TRBV10-3	TRBJ2-5	CAISESNKETQYF	TGTGCCATCAGTGAGTCCAACAAAGAGACCCAGTACTTC
NA	TRBD2	TRBV7-9	TRBJ2-5	CASSLVPAGDQETQYF	TGTGCCAGCAGCTTAGTTCCAGCGGGGGACCAAGAGACCCAGTACTTC
NA	NA	TRBV12-3/TRBV12-4	TRBJ1-2	CASSWSDYGYTF	TGTGCCAGCAGTTGGAGTGACTATGGCTACACCTTC
NA	NA	TRBV6-6	TRBJ2-7	CASSSTAYEQYF	TGTGCCAGCAGTTCGACAGCCTACGAGCAGTACTTC
NA	TRBD1	TRBV5-1	TRBJ2-1	CASAPGQTYNEQFF	TGCGCCAGCGCTCCGGGACAGACCTACAATGAGCAGTTCTTC
once	TRBD1	TRBV19	TRBJ1-6	CASSPGQGNNSPLHF	TGTGCCAGTTCTCCAGGACAGGGGAATAATTCACCCCTCCACTTT
NA	TRBD1	TRBV4-1	TRBJ2-2	CASSHADRVGTGELFF	TGCGCCAGCAGCCATGCTGACAGGGTGGGCACCGGGGAGCTGTTTTTT